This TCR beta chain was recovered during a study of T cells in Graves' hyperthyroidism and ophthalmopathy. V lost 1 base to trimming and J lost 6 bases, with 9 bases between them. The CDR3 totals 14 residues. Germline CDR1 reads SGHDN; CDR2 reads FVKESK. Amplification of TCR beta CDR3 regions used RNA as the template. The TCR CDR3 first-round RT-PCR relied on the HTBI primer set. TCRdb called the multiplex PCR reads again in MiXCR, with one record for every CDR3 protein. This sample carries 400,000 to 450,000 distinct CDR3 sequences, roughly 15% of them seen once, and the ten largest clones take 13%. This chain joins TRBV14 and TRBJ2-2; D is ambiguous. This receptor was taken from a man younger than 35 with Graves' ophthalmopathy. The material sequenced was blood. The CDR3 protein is CASSQVFKAGELFF. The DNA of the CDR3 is TGTGCCAGCAGCCAAGTTTTTAAGGCCGGGGAGCTGTTTTTT. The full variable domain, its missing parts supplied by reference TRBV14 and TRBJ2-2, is EAGVTQFPSHSVIEKGQTVTLRCDPISGHDNLYWYRRVMGKEIKFLLHFVKESKQDESGMPNNRFLAERTGGTYSTLKVQPAELEDSGVYFCASSQVFKAGELFFGEGSRLTVL.